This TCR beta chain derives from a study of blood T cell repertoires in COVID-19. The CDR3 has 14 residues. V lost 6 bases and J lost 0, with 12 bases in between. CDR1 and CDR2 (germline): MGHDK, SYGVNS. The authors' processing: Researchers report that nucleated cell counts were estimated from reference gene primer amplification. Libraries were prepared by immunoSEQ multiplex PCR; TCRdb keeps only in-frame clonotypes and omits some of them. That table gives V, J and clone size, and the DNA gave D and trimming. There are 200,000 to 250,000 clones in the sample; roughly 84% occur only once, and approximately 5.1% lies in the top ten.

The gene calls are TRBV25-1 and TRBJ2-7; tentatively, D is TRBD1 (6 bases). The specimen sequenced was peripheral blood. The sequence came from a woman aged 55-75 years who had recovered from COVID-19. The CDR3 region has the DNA TGTGCCAGCAGCCTAACAGGGAGCTCCTACGAGCAGTACTTC. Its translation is CASSLTGSSYEQYF.